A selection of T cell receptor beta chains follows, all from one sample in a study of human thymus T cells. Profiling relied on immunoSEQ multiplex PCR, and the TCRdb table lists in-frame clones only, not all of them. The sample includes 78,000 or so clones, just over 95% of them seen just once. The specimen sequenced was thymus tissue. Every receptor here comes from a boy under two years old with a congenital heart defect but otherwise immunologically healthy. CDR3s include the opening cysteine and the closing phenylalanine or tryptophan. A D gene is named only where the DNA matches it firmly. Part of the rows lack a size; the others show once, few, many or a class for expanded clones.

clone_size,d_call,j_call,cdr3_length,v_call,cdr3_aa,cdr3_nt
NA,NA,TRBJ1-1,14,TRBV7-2,CASSIQGANTEAFF,TGTGCCAGCAGCATACAGGGAGCGAACACTGAAGCTTTCTTT
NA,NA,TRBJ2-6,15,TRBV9,CASSVEGAGANVLTF,TGTGCCAGCAGCGTGGAAGGGGCTGGGGCCAACGTCCTGACTTTC
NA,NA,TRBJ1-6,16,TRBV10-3,CAIRDARTVYNSPLHF,TGTGCCATCAGGGACGCTCGAACCGTCTATAATTCACCCCTCCACTTT
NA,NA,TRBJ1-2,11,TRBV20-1,CSARDPYGYTF,TGCAGTGCTAGAGATCCTTATGGCTACACCTTC
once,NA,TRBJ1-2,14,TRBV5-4,CASSLRKGPYGYTF,TGTGCCAGCAGCTTAAGGAAGGGACCCTATGGCTACACCTTC
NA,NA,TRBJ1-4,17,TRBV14,CASSQERARRSLEKLFF,TGTGCCAGCAGCCAAGAAAGGGCCCGAAGAAGCCTTGAAAAACTGTTTTTT
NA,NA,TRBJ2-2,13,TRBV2,CASRTGRGGELFF,TGTGCCAGCAGGACTGGTAGGGGCGGGGAGCTGTTTTTT
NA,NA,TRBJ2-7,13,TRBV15,CATSRSSRREQYF,TGTGCCACCAGCAGATCCTCCCGACGCGAGCAGTACTTC
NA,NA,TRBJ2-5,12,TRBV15,CATSRVVETQYF,TGTGCCACCAGCAGGGTGGTAGAGACCCAGTACTTC
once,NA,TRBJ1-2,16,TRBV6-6,CASSSPQSGGDYGYTF,TGTGCCAGCAGTTCCCCACAGTCCGGAGGGGACTATGGCTACACCTTC
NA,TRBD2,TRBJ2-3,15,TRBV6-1,CASPLGGSFTDTQYF,TGTGCCAGCCCTCTCGGCGGGAGCTTCACAGATACGCAGTATTTT
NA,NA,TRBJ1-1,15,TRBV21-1,CASSNPSQVNTEAFF,TGTGCCAGCAGCAACCCCAGTCAGGTGAACACTGAAGCTTTCTTT
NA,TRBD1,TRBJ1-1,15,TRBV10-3,CAIRSRDRADTEAFF,TGTGCCATCAGGAGCCGGGACAGGGCCGACACTGAAGCTTTCTTT
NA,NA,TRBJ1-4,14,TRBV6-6,CASSYWPSNEKLFF,TGTGCCAGCAGTTATTGGCCTTCTAATGAAAAACTGTTTTTT
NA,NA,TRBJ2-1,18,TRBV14,CASSQDIRRTVSYNEQFF,TGTGCCAGCAGCCAAGATATAAGGAGAACAGTCTCCTACAATGAGCAGTTCTTC
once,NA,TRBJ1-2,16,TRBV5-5,CASSLGPPSGNYGYTF,TGTGCCAGCAGCTTGGGGCCACCCTCCGGGAACTATGGCTACACCTTC
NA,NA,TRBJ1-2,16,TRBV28,CASTAFTVLSNYGYTF,TGTGCCAGCACCGCTTTCACGGTGCTATCTAACTATGGCTACACCTTC
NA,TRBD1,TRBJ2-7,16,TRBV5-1,CASSSTTAGGAREQYF,TGCGCCAGCAGCTCAACCACGGCAGGGGGCGCGAGGGAGCAGTACTTC
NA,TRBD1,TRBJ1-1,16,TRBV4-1,CASSQEGGQGDTEAFF,TGCGCCAGCAGCCAAGAGGGGGGACAGGGGGACACTGAAGCTTTCTTT
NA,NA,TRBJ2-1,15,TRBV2,CASTLDWSSYNEQFF,TGTGCCAGCACCCTAGACTGGAGCTCCTACAATGAGCAGTTCTTC
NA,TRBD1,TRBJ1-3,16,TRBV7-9,CASSLAYRGSGNTIYF,TGTGCCAGCAGCTTAGCCTACAGGGGCTCGGGAAACACCATATATTTT
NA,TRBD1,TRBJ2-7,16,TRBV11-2,CASSPGWGTGPYEQYF,TGTGCCAGCAGCCCCGGGTGGGGGACAGGCCCCTACGAGCAGTACTTC
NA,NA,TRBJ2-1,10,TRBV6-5,CASSLDEQFF,TGTGCCAGCAGTTTGGATGAGCAGTTCTTC